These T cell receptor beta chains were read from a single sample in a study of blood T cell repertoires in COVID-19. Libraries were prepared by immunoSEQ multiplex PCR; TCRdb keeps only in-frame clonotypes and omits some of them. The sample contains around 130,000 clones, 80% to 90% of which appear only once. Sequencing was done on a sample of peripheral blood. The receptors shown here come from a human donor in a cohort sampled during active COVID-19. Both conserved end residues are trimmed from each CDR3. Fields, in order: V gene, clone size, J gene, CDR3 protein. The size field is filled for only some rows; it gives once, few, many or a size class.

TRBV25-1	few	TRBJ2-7	ASNSDSNYEQY
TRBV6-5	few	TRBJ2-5	ASSRGSQETQY
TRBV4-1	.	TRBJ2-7	ASRVRETGFYEQY
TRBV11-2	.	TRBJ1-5	ASSFDRGPNQPQH
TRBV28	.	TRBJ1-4	ASSKPTGSEKLF
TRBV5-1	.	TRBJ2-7	ASSLQGGSSYEQY
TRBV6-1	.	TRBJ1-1	ASNKGTVNTEAF
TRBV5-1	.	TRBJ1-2	ASSLGEGGYGYT
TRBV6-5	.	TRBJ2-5	ASRQGYQETQY
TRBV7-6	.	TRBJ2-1	ASSFHSGGAYNEQF
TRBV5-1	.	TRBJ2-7	ASSPRGGGFSYEQY
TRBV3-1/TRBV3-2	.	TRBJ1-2	ASSQDLLGYT
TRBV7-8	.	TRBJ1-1	ASSFRQGVGPEAF
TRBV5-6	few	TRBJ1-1	ASSFGGAEAF
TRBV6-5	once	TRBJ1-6	ASRADSSYNSPLH
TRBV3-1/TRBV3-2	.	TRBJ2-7	ASSQGSSGGYPYEQY
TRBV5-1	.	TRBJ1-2	ASSLASGGDRGPYGYT
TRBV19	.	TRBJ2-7	ASSRPPGQGIGEQY
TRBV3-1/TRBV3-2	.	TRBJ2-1	ASSQGGTTLYEQF
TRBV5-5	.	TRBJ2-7	ASLADRLARGEQY
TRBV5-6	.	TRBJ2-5	ASSFSGGVHETQY
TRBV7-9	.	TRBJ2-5	ASSFPVSGVNEETQY
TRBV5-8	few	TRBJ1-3	ASSLTGGSGNTIY
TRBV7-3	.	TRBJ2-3	ASSPGTSGGDTQY
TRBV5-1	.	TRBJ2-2	ASSLAVIAGDPTGELF
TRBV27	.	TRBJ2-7	ASSLSPSGGVGVSYEQY
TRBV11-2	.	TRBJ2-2	ASSLLVGGKNTGELF
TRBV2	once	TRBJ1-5	ASRTQGLGVQPQH
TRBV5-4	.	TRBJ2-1	ASSWSGGSGGYNEQF
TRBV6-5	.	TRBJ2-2	AMRWTGNTGELF
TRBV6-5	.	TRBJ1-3	ASSYHDQAGNTIY
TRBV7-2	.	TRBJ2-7	ASSSTGNSYEQY
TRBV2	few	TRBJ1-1	ASWDRDTEAF
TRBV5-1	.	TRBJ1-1	ASGRGGSTEAF
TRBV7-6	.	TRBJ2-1	ASSFPPGGNEQF
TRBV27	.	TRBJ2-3	ASNPHRSGIISTDTQY
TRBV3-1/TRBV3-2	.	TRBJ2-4	ASSPELAGVKNIQY
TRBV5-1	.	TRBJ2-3	ASSVDRGTDTQY
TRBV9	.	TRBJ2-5	ASSGSGDRQETQY
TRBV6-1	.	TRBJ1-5	ASSEFGRGGRIIDQPQH
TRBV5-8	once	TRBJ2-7	ASSLGWRGEQY
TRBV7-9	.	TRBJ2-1	ASSLAGGVHNEQF
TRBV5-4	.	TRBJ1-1	ASSSMRGEGTEAF
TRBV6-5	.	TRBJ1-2	ASHPSGGNYGYT
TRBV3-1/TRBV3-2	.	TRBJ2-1	ASSQDRWTSGGLSNEQF
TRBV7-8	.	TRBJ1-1	ASGRNTEAF
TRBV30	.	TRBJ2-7	AWRAYGTVYEQY